This T cell receptor (beta chain) originates from a study of T cell repertoires in cytomegalovirus infection. Findings and caveats of the study: CMV carriers with the relevant HLA were identified by cumulative public TCR beta family frequency.

TCRdb analysed the reads with MiXCR anew, one entry per CDR3 protein. The sample holds about 600,000 distinct CDR3 sequences, approximately 24% seen once. In its sample, this clonotype was seen a few times. What it binds is not known. V lost 3 bases to trimming and J lost 5 bases; unmatched junction nucleotides: 4. Germline assignment: CDR1 PRHDT and CDR2 FYEKMQ (reference sequence). CDR3 size: 14 residues. The rearrangement uses TRBV13 and TRBJ1-1; TRBD1 aligns across 9 bases. The sample comprised CD8+ T cells from PBMCs. The source of this sequence is a human donor in good health (CMV status not recorded). Some clones in this sample may be carry-over from other donors' samples. As DNA, the CDR3 is TGTGCCAGCAGCTTTAGGGACAGGGTGACTGAAGCTTTCTTT. This codes for CASSFRDRVTEAFF.